This record covers a single T cell receptor (beta chain). This sample was included in a study of blood T cell repertoires in COVID-19. Study as a whole: There were acute and convalescent COVID-19 samples, and they came from the United States, Italy and Spain. PBMCs, B-cell-depleted T cells, or T cells provided the cDNA or gDNA that made up the material.

V was shortened by 6 bases and J by 2 bases, with 11 bases between the two germline ends. The CDR3 has 14 amino acids. The germline V gene has CDR1 MDHEN and CDR2 SYDVKM. As processed by the authors: Reference gene primer amplification gave nucleated cell count estimates. TCRdb keeps only in-frame clones here, not all; method: immunoSEQ multiplex PCR. That table supplies the V and J calls and clone size; D and trimming were determined from the DNA. Counted here are 65,000 to 95,000 clones, 75% to 90% occurring once; the ten biggest clones make up roughly 12%. The J gene is TRBJ1-5, the V gene TRBV28, with D maybe TRBD1 (5 bases). This receptor was taken from a man between 65 and 85 years old with active or convalescent COVID-19. Sequencing was performed on peripheral blood. CDR3 protein: CASRGGLGNQPQHF. CDR3 bases: TGTGCCAGCAGGGGGGGACTCGGCAATCAGCCCCAGCATTTT.